This T cell receptor (beta chain) was observed in a study of T cell responses to AZD1222 COVID-19 vaccine. The table came from immunoSEQ multiplex PCR; TCRdb's copy has only in-frame clones and leaves some out. The table has approximately 84,000 clones, roughly nine tenths seen once. Germline lookup yields CDR1 SGHVS and CDR2 FQNEAQ. V lost 3 bases, J lost 2 bases, and 10 bases lay in between. The CDR3 is made up of 14 amino acids. Comment on this clone: Its antigen is undetermined.

Study-wide points: Clonal diversity was possibly underestimated, and the donors were mostly white British, with more females.

The specimen comprised peripheral blood, sampled on day 0 of AZD1222 vaccination. This TCR derives from an adult in good health. The chain recombines TRBV7-8 with TRBJ1-2, with D possibly matching TRBD1 (6 bases). For the CDR3, the DNA is TGTGCCAGCAGCTTCCAGGGGATCAACTATGGCTACACCTTC. The encoded protein is CASSFQGINYGYTF.